What follows are 9 T cell receptor beta chains derived from one specimen sequenced in a study of blood T cell repertoires in COVID-19. Assay used: immunoSEQ multiplex PCR; TCRdb lists only in-frame clones, some missing. The sample holds 160,000 or so clones; about 83% are singletons and the top ten take 1.5% to 1.7%. Sequencing used peripheral blood. The receptors here all came from a human donor in a cohort sampled during active COVID-19.

The rearrangement uses TRBV29-1 and TRBJ2-5; 7 positions match TRBD1. Germline V lookup: CDR1 SQVTM, CDR2 ANQGSEA. CDR3 length equals 13 residues. The junction had 7 bases not matched to a gene; V was cut back by 6 bases and J by 3 bases. The CDR3: CSVGQKLKETQYF. The CDR3 DNA sequence: TGCAGCGTGGGACAGAAGCTTAAAGAGACCCAGTACTTC.

This chain uses TRBV7-9 with TRBJ1-3; D is unclear. The CDR3 runs 16 residues. Trimming removed 1 base from V and 0 bases from J, with 10 bases in between. CDR1 is SEHNR and CDR2 is FQNEAQ in the germline V gene (reference sequence). The CDR3 spells CASSLVGGSSGNTIYF. The CDR3 bases are TGTGCCAGCAGCTTAGTTGGAGGATCCTCTGGAAACACCATATATTTT. The complete variable domain, with remaining parts taken from reference TRBV7-9 and TRBJ1-3, reads DTGVSQNPRHKITKRGQNVTFRCDPISEHNRLYWYRQTLGQGPEFLTYFQNEAQLEKSRLLSDRFSAERPKGSFSTLEIQRTEQGDSAMYLCASSLVGGSSGNTIYFGEGSWLTVV.

The genes are TRBV9 and TRBJ2-7; TRBD1 matches 9 bases. This CDR3 is 15 amino acids long. The ends lost 0 bases at V and 5 bases at J; junction bases unmatched: 6. Germline CDR1 reads SGDLS; CDR2 reads YYNGEE. The DNA of the CDR3 is TGTGCCAGCAGCGTAGGTGACAGGGGGTTAGACGAGCAGTACTTC. Translated, it gives CASSVGDRGLDEQYF.

V usage is TRBV3-1 (or the pseudogene TRBV3-2) and J usage is TRBJ1-3, with 7 bases aligning to TRBD1. V dropped 8 bases and J dropped 4; count of bases not matched to a gene: 5. CDR3 size: 13 residues. Germline assignment: CDR1 LGHDT and CDR2 YNNKEL (reference sequence). CDR3 protein: CASARGAGNTIYF. The CDR3 nucleotides read TGTGCCAGCGCCAGGGGGGCAGGAAACACCATATATTTT.

The J gene is TRBJ2-1, the V gene TRBV29-1; perhaps TRBD2 as D (6 bases). CDR1 and CDR2 from the germline V gene are SQVTM and ANQGSEA. The CDR3 spans 14 residues. V was trimmed by 7 bases and J by 8 bases, leaving 21 bases between them. The CDR3 region is CSGTTRGTWDEQFF. CDR3 coding DNA: TGCAGCGGGACTACGAGGGGTACTTGGGATGAGCAGTTCTTC.

This sequence joins TRBV19 and TRBJ1-2; no definite D call. Per the germline V gene, CDR1 is LNHDA and CDR2 is SQIVND (reference sequence). The CDR3 runs 13 residues. V was cut by 3 bases and J by 4 bases, with 9 bases left in between. The CDR3 DNA reads TGTGCCAGTAGTATGACGGGTCGCTATGGCTACACCTTC. Protein sequence: CASSMTGRYGYTF.

V and J are TRBV6-4 and TRBJ2-3, with TRBD2 matching 8 bases. The CDR3 sequence is 15 residues long. Germline loops: CDR1 MRHNA, CDR2 SNTAGT. Unmatched junction bases numbered 6, after V lost 3 bases and J lost 4 bases. The CDR3 is CASSEAGAEADTQYF. The CDR3 nucleotides are TGTGCCAGCAGTGAAGCGGGGGCCGAGGCAGATACGCAGTATTTT.

This clone occurred a few times. The identical CDR3 is also encoded by other nucleotide sequences in the sample. The V and J genes are TRBV7-8 and TRBJ1-1; TRBD1 matches 8 bases. The V gene end was trimmed by 5 bases and the J gene end by 5 bases; junction bases not matched to a gene: 7. CDR1 and CDR2 (germline): SGHVS, FQNEAQ. The CDR3 contains 14 residues. CDR3 coding DNA: TGTGCCAGCAGCCTCCCAGGGGGCGGGACTGAAGCTTTCTTT. Translating gives CASSLPGGGTEAFF.

The chain employs TRBV6-2 or TRBV6-3 and TRBJ1-1, with unresolved D. V gave up 2 bases and J gave up 6 bases, with 4 bases separating them. The CDR3 contains 11 residues. Germline values: CDR1 MNHEY, CDR2 SVGEGT. The DNA for the CDR3 is TGTGCCAGCAGTTACCCCGCTGAAGCTTTCTTT. Protein sequence: CASSYPAEAFF.